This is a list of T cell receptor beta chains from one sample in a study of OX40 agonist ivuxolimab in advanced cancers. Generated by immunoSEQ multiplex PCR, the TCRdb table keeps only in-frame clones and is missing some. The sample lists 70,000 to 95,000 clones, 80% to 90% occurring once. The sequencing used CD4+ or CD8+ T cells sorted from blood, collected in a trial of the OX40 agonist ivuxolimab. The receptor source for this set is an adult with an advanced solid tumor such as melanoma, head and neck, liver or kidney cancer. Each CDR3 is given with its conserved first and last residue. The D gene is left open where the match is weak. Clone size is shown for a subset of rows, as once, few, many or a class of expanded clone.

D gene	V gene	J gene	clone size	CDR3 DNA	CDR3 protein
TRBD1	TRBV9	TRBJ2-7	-	TGTGCCAGCAGCGTAGCGGGGGGGACAGGGGCCGACGAGCAGTACTTC	CASSVAGGTGADEQYF
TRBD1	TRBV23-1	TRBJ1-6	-	TGCGCCAGCAGTCCACAATTGGACAGGAAAACGCCCCTCCACTTT	CASSPQLDRKTPLHF
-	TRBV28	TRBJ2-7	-	TGTGCCAGCCAGAGCGCACCGGGGCAGTACTTC	CASQSAPGQYF
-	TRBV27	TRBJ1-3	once	TGTGCCAGCAGTTTAGACGGTACCCCTGGAAACACCATATATTTT	CASSLDGTPGNTIYF
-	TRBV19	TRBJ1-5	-	TGTGCCAGTACCCCCGGGATAGGGGATCAGCCCCAGCATTTT	CASTPGIGDQPQHF
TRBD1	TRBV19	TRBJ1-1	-	TGTGCCAGTAGTTTCGGGACAGGGGGCACTGAAGCTTTCTTT	CASSFGTGGTEAFF
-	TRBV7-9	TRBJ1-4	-	TGTGCCAGCAGCTTGGGATCCGGAACTAATGAAAAACTGTTTTTT	CASSLGSGTNEKLFF
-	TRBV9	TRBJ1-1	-	TGTGCCAGCAGCGTGGTGGCGACCACTGAAGCTTTCTTT	CASSVVATTEAFF
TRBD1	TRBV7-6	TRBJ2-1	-	TGTGCCAGCAGCTTACATACAGGGGGTACTGAGCAGTTCTTC	CASSLHTGGTEQFF
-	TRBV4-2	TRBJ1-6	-	TGTGCCAGCAGCCAAGCCGGAAGAGTTGATTCACCCCTCCACTTT	CASSQAGRVDSPLHF
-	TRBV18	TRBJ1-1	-	TGTGCCAGCTCAAGACAGGCGAGGAACACTGAAGCTTTCTTT	CASSRQARNTEAFF
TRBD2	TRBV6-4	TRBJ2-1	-	TGTGCCAGCAGTGACGAAGGACTAGCGGGTGAGCAGTTCTTC	CASSDEGLAGEQFF
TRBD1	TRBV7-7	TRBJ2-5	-	TGTGCCAGCAGCTTATCCCTTCAGACAGGGGGTAAAGAGACCCAGTACTTC	CASSLSLQTGGKETQYF
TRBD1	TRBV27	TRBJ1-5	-	TGTGCCAGCAGTGGGGACAGGGGTAGGCAGCCCCAGCATTTT	CASSGDRGRQPQHF
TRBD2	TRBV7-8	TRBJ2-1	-	TGTGCCAGCAGCTTAGGGGCGGGAGGGGCTGAGCAGTTCTTC	CASSLGAGGAEQFF
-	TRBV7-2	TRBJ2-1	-	TGTGCCAGCAGCTTATCAGGGTCAAATGAGCAGTTCTTC	CASSLSGSNEQFF
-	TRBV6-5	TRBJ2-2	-	TGTGCCAGCAGTTACGCGGGTTCCACCGGGGAGCTGTTTTTT	CASSYAGSTGELFF
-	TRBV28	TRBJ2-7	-	TGTGCCAGCGGTAAATACGAGCAGTACTTC	CASGKYEQYF
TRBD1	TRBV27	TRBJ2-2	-	TGTGCCAGCAGTTTATTCACCGGGACAGGGAAGAACACCGGGGAGCTGTTTTTT	CASSLFTGTGKNTGELFF
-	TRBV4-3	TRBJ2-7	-	TGCGCCAGCAGCCAAGACCAGGGCTACGAGCAGTACTTC	CASSQDQGYEQYF
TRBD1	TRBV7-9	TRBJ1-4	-	TGTGCCAGCAGCCCGGGACAGATGAATGAAAAACTGTTTTTT	CASSPGQMNEKLFF
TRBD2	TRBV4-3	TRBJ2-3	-	TGCGCCAGCAGCCTCGGGGGGGAACTAGTCCGAGATACGCAGTATTTT	CASSLGGELVRDTQYF
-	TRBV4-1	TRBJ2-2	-	TGCGCCAGCAGCCAAGCTACATTCTTGAACACCGGGGAGCTGTTTTTT	CASSQATFLNTGELFF
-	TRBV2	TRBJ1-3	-	TGTGCCAGCACTCGAATCGGGGCGCATCATGTCTCTGGAAACACCATATATTTT	CASTRIGAHHVSGNTIYF
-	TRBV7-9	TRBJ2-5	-	TGTGCCAGCAGCTTCACTAGCAGAGAGACCCAGTACTTC	CASSFTSRETQYF
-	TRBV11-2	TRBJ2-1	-	TGTGCCAGCAGCCAAGGGGCTAATTCCAGGCGGAATGAGCAGTTCTTC	CASSQGANSRRNEQFF
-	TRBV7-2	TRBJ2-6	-	TGTGCCAGCAGCCTAACAGGGTTACGGGCCAACGTCCTGACTTTC	CASSLTGLRANVLTF
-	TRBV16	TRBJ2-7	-	TGTGCCAGCAGCCAGATGGGACTCGATGGGGCCGAGCAGTACTTC	CASSQMGLDGAEQYF
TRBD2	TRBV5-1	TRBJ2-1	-	TGCGCCAGCAGCACCGAACTAGCGAATGAGCAGTTCTTC	CASSTELANEQFF
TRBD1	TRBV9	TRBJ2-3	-	TGTGCCAGCACCTTACAGGGGGGCACAGATACGCAGTATTTT	CASTLQGGTDTQYF
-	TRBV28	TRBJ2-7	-	TGTGCCAGCAGTGGGATACCGTGGGGCGTAGTCTACGAGCAGTACTTC	CASSGIPWGVVYEQYF
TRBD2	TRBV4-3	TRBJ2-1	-	TGCGCCAGCAGCCAAGACGGACTAGCGGGTGAGCAGTTCTTC	CASSQDGLAGEQFF
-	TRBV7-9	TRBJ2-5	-	TGTGCCAGCAGCTTTGGTCAGAGGAAGGGGCAGTACTTC	CASSFGQRKGQYF
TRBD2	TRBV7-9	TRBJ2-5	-	TGTGCCAGCAGCTTATTTCCGGGGGGGACCCAAGAGACCCAGTACTTC	CASSLFPGGTQETQYF
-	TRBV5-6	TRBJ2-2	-	TGTGCCAGCAGCTTGGCCACTCGGAGCACCGGGGAGCTGTTTTTT	CASSLATRSTGELFF
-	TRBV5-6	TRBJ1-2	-	TGTGCCAGCAGCTCGGAGGCTGGGGGTGGCTACACCTTC	CASSSEAGGGYTF
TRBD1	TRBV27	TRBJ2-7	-	TGTGCCAGCAGTCCCCTCCCGGGACAGGAAACCTACGAGCAGTACTTC	CASSPLPGQETYEQYF
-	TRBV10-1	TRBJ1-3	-	TGCGCCAGCAGTGAGTCGGGCAGACTTGGAAACACCATATATTTT	CASSESGRLGNTIYF
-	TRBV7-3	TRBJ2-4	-	TGTGCCAGCAGCTTATCGGGGTCCAGGGACATTCAGTACTTC	CASSLSGSRDIQYF
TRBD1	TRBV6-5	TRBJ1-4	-	TGTGCCAGCAGTTACCATCAGACAGGGTTCGAAAAACTGTTTTTT	CASSYHQTGFEKLFF
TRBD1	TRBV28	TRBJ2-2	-	TGTGCCAGCAGCCTGGACAGGGGGTCCACCGGGGAGCTGTTTTTT	CASSLDRGSTGELFF